This T cell receptor beta chain was observed in a study of blood T cells in healthy people across ages. PCR was performed a second time for roughly 7 to 11 cycles using a sample-barcoded 5' primer and a J-beta primer mix. TCRdb analysed the 5' RACE reads with MiXCR anew, one entry per CDR3 protein. The sample lists 1.5 million to 2 million distinct CDR3 sequences, 30% to 40% occurring once. This CDR3 is 15 amino acids long. CDR1 is SQVTM and CDR2 is ANQGSEA in the germline V gene. Trimming removed 4 bases from V and 1 base from J, with 16 bases in between. The sequence was collected from a human donor in good health. The genes are TRBV29-1 and TRBJ1-1; possible D gene TRBD1, 6 bases. Sequenced: blood. CDR3 DNA sequence: TGCAGCGTTGGAGGGGGGAGGGGAACGAACACTGAAGCTTTCTTT. It codes for CSVGGGRGTNTEAFF.